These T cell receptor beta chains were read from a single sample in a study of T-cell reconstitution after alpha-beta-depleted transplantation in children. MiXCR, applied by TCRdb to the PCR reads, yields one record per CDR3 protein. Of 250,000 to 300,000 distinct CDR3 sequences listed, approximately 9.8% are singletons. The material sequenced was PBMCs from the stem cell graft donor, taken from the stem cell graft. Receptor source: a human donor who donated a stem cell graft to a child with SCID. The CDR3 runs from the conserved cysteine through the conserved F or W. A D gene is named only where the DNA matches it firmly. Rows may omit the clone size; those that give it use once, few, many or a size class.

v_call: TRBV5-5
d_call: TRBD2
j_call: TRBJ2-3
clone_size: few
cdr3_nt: TGTGCCAGCAGCGTCCAACTAGCGGGGTTTGGGAATACGCAGTATTTT
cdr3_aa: CASSVQLAGFGNTQYF

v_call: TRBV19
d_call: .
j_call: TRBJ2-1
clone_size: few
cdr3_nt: TGTGCCAGTAGCCCTCTGAACAGGAACGTCAATGAGCAGTTCTTC
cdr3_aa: CASSPLNRNVNEQFF

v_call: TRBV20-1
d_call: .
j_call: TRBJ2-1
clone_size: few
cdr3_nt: TGCAGTGCACCATCGACGTTGGTCTCCTACAATGAGCAGTTCTTC
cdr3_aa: CSAPSTLVSYNEQFF

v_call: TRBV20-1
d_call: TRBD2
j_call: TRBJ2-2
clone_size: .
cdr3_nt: TGCAGTGCTATTAGCGGGGGCTCCACCGGGGAGCTGTTTTTT
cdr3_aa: CSAISGGSTGELFF

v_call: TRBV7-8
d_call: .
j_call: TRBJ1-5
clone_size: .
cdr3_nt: TGTGCCAGCCTTTCTGGCAAAATAGATCAGCCCCAGCATTTT
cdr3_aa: CASLSGKIDQPQHF

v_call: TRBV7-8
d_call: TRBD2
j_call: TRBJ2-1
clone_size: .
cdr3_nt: TGTGCCAGCAGCTCCCTAGCGGGGGGGGGTAATGAGCAGTTCTTC
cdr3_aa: CASSSLAGGGNEQFF

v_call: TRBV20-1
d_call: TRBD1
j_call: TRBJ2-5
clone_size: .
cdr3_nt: TGCAGTGCTAGGGATTCGACAGGGGGGTTCCAAGAGACCCAGTACTTC
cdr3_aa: CSARDSTGGFQETQYF

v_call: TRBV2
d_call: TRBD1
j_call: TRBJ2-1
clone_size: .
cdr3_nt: TGTGCCAGCAGTGCCGGACAGGGTTATCATGAGCAGTTCTTC
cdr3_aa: CASSAGQGYHEQFF

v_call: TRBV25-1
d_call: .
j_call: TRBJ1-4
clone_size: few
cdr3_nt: TGTGCCAGCAGTCGTTCGCGGACGACAAATGAAAAACTGTTTTTT
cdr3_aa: CASSRSRTTNEKLFF

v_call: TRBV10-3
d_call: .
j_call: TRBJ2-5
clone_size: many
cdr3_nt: TGTGCCATCAGGCAGGGGAAGGAGGTTTGGGAGACCCAGTACTTC
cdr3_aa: CAIRQGKEVWETQYF

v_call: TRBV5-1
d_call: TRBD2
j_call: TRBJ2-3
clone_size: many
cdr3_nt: TGCGCCAGCAGCCTGGGACTAGCGGGGGCCGGAGATACGCAGTATTTT
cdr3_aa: CASSLGLAGAGDTQYF

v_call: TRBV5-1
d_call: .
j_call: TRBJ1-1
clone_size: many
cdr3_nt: TGCGCCAGCAGTAGGGGGGCGAACACTGAAGCTTTCTTT
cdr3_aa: CASSRGANTEAFF

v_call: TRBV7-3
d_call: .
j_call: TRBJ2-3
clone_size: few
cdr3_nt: TGTGCCAGCAGCTTATCGGGTAGCGGAATTACAGATACGCAGTATTTT
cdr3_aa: CASSLSGSGITDTQYF

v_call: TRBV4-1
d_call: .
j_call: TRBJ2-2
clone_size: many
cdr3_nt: TGCGCCAGCAGCCTCTACGGGGCGGACGCGAACACCGGGGAGCTGTTTTTT
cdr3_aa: CASSLYGADANTGELFF

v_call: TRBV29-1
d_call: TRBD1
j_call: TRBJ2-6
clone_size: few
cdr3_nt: TGCAGCGTTGAAGCCTCCCTCGGGACAGGGAAATCTGGGGCCAACGTCCTGACTTTC
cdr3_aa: CSVEASLGTGKSGANVLTF

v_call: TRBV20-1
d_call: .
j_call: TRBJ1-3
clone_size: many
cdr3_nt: TGCAGTGCTAGAGACGACAGCAGCTCTGGAAACACCATATATTTT
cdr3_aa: CSARDDSSSGNTIYF

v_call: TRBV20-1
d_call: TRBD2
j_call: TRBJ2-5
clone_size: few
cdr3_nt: TGCAGTGCTAGAGATGGGGGACTAGCGGGGGGGCCGAGTGAGACCCAGTACTTC
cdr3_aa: CSARDGGLAGGPSETQYF

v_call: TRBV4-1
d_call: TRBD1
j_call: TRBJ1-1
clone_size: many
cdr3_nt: TGCGCCAGCAGCCAAGATAAAAGGGGGCACACTGAAGCTTTCTTT
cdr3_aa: CASSQDKRGHTEAFF

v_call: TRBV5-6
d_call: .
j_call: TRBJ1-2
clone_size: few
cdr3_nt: TGTGCCAGCAGCTTGGGGTCCAAAGGGGTGAATTATGTCTACACCTTC
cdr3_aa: CASSLGSKGVNYVYTF

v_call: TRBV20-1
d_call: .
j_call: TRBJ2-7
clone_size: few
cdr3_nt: TGCAGTGCTAGAGATCCAGGTGGGGTTTACGAGCAGTACTTC
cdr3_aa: CSARDPGGVYEQYF

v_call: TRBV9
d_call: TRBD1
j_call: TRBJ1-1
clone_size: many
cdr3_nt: TGTGCCAGCAGCACGACAGGGACCACTGAAGCTTTCTTT
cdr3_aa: CASSTTGTTEAFF

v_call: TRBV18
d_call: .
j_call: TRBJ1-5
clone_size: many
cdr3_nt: TGTGCCAGCTCACCCCAAGGCTCAGTGGCAAATCAGCCCCAGCATTTT
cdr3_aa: CASSPQGSVANQPQHF

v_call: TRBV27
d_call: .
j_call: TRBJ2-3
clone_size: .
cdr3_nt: TGTGCCAGCAGTTTAAGTCGGGCATTAGATACGCAGTATTTT
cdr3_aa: CASSLSRALDTQYF

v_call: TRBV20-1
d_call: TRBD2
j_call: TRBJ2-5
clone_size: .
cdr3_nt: TGCTGTGCTAGAGATTTCTCCCCTAGCGGGATCCAAGAGACCCAGTACTTC
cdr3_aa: CCARDFSPSGIQETQYF

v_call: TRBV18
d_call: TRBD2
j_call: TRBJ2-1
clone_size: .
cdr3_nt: TGTGCCAGCTCACTTACCGCTAGCGGGGTCTACAATGAGCAGTTCTTC
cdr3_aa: CASSLTASGVYNEQFF

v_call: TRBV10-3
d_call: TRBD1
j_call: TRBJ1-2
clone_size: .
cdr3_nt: TGTGCCATCAGTGATTGGACAGGGGGTGCTGGCTACACCTTC
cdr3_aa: CAISDWTGGAGYTF

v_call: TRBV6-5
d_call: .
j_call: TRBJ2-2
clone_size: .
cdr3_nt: TGTGCCAGCAGTTACTCGGGCAGGCGATTTACGAACACCGGGGAGCTGTTTTTT
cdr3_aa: CASSYSGRRFTNTGELFF

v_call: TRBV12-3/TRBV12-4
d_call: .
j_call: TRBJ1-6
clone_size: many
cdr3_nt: TGTGCCAGCAGTCTGCGACGGGAGAATTCACCCCTCCACTTT
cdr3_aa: CASSLRRENSPLHF

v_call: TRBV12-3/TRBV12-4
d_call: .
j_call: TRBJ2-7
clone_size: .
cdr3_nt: TGTGCCAGCCGGGGTTCAGGGTTTCTCTACGAGCAGTACTTC
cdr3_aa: CASRGSGFLYEQYF

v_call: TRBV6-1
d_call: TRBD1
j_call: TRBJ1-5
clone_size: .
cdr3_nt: TGTGCCAGCAGTGAAAATGGACAGGCCTATCAGCCCCAGCATTTT
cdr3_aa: CASSENGQAYQPQHF

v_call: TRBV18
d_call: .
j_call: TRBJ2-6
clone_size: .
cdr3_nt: TGTGCCAGCTCCTCTACCCCCTCTGGGGCCAACGTCCTGACTTTC
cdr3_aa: CASSSTPSGANVLTF

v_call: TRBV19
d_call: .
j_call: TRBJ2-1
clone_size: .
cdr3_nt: TGTGCCAGTAGTATCCCCGGAAACAATGAGCAGTTCTTC
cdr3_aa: CASSIPGNNEQFF

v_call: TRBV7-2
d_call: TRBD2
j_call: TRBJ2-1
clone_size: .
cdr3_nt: TGTGCCAGCAGCAGTCAACCGCGGGGGATACCCTACAATGAGCAGTTCTTC
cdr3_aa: CASSSQPRGIPYNEQFF

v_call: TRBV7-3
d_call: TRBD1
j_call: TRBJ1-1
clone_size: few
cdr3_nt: TGTGCCAGCAGCCCAACAGGGGGCATTCCGTTTATCACTGAAGCTTTCTTT
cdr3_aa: CASSPTGGIPFITEAFF

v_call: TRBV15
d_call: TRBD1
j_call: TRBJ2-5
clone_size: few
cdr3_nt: TGTGCCACCAGCAGAGATTTACAACAGGGGGTGACTTTAAGGGGGTCCCAGTACTTC
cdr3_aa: CATSRDLQQGVTLRGSQYF